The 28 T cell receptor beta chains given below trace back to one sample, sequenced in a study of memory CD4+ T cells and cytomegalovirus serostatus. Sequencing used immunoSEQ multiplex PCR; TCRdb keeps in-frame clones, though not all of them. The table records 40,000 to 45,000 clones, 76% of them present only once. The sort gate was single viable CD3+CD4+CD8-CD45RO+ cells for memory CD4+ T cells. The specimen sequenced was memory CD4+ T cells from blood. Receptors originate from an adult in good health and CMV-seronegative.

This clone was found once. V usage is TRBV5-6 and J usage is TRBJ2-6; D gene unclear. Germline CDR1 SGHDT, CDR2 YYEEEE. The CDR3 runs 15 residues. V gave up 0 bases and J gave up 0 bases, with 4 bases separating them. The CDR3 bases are TGTGCCAGCAGCTTGGCAGGCTCTGGGGCCAACGTCCTGACTTTC. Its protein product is CASSLAGSGANVLTF.

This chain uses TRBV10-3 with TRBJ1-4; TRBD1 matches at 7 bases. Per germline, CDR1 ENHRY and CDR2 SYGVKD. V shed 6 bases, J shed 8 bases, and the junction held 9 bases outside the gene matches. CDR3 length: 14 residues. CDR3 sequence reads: CAISQTGSREKLFF. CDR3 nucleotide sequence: TGTGCCATCAGCCAGACAGGGTCTCGGGAAAAACTGTTTTTT.

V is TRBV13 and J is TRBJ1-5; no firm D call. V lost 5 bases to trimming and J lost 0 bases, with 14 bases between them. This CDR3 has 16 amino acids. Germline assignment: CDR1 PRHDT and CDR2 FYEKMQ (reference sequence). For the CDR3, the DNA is TGTGCCAGCAGCCCCGCGTCGGACCATAGCAATCAGCCCCAGCATTTT. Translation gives CASSPASDHSNQPQHF.

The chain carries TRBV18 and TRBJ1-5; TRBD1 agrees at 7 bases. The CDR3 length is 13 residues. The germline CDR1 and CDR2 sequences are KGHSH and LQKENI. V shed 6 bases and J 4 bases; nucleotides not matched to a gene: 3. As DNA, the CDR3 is TGTGCCAGCTCGGGACAGTCAAATCAGCCCCAGCATTTT. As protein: CASSGQSNQPQHF.

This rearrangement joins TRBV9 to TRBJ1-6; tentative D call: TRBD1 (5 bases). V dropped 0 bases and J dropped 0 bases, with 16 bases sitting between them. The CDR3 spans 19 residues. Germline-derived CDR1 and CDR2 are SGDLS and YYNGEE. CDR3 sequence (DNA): TGTGCCAGCAGCGTAGGAGATGGGGGGATGAGCTCCTATAATTCACCCCTCCACTTT. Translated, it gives CASSVGDGGMSSYNSPLHF.

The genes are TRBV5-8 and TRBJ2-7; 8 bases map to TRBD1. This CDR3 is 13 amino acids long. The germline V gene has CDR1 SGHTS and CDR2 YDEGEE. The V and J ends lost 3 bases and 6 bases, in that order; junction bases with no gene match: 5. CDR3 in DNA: TGTGCCAGCAGCTACGACAGGGGTGGCGAGCAGTACTTC. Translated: CASSYDRGGEQYF.

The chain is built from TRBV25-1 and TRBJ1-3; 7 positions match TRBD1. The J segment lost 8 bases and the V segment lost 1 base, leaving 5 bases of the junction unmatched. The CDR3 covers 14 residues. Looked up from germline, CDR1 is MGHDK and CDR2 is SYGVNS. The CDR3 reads CASSEFGRGDTIYF. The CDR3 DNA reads TGTGCCAGCAGTGAATTCGGCAGGGGGGACACCATATATTTT.

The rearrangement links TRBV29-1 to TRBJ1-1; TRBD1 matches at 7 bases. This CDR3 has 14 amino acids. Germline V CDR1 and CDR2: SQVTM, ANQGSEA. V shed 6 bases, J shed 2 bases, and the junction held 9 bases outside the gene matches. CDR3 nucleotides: TGCAGCGTAACTAAGACAGGGATAAACACTGAAGCTTTCTTT. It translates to CSVTKTGINTEAFF.

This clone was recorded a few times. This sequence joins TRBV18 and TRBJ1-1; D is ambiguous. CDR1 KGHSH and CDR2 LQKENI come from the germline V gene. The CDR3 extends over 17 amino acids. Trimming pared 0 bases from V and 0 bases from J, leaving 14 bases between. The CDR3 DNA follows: TGTGCCAGCTCACCACCGATGGGAGAGAGAATGAACACTGAAGCTTTCTTT. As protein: CASSPPMGERMNTEAFF.

CDR3 DNA sequence: TGTGCCTGGAGTGTACTTGGGGACCGAGGCCAAGAGACCCAGTACTTC. Encoded protein: CAWSVLGDRGQETQYF. The V call is TRBV30, the J call TRBJ2-5; D may correspond to TRBD1 or TRBD2 (5 bases each). Germline V gene lookup returns CDR1 GTSNPN and CDR2 SVGIG (reference sequence). V was clipped by 0 bases and J by 1 base, with 15 bases between them. The CDR3 is 16 amino acids.

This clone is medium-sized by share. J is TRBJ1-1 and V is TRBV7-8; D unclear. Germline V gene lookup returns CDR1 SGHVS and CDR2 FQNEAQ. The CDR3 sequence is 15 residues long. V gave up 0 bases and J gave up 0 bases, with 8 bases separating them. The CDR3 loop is CASSLARHMNTEAFF. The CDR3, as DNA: TGTGCCAGCAGCTTAGCCAGGCACATGAACACTGAAGCTTTCTTT.

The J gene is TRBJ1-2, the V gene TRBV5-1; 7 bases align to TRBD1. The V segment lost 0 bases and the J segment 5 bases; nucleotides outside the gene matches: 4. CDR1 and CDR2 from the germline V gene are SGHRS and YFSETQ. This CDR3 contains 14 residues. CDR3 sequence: CASSLAGTAYGYTF. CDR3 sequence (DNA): TGCGCCAGCAGCTTGGCCGGGACAGCTTATGGCTACACCTTC.

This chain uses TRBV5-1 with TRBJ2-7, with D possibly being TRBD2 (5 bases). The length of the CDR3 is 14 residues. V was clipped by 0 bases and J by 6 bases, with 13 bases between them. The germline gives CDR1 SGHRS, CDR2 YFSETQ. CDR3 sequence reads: CASSLGFRGFEQYF. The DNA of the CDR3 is TGCGCCAGCAGCTTGGGGTTTAGAGGGTTCGAGCAGTACTTC.

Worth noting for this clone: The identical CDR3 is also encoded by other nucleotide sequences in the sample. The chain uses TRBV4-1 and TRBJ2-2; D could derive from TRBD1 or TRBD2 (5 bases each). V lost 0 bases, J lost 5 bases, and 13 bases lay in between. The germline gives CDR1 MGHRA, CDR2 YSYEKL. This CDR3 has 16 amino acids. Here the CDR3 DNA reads TGCGCCAGCAGCCAAGATTCGGGACGTCGGACCGGGGAGCTGTTTTTT. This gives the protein CASSQDSGRRTGELFF.

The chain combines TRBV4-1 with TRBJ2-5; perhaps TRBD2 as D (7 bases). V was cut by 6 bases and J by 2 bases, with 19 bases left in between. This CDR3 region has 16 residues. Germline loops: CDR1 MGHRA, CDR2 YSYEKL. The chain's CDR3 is CASRDPLGGAQETQYF. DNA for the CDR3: TGCGCCAGCAGGGACCCCCTAGGGGGGGCACAAGAGACCCAGTACTTC.

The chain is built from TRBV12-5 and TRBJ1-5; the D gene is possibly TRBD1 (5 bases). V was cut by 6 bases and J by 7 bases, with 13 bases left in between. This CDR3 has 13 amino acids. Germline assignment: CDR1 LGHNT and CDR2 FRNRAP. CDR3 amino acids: CASGLGESQPQHF. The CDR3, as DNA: TGTGCTAGTGGCCTGGGGGAGAGCCAGCCCCAGCATTTT.

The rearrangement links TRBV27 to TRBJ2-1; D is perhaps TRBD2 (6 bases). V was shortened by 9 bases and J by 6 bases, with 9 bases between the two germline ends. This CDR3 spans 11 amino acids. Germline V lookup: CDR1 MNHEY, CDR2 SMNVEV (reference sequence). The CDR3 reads CASSGANEQFF. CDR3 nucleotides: TGTGCCAGTTCGGGAGCCAATGAGCAGTTCTTC.

This CDR3 is CASSYHGRTPGNTIYF. DNA of the CDR3: TGTGCCAGCAGCTACCACGGGAGGACCCCTGGAAACACCATATATTTT. J is TRBJ1-3 and V is TRBV13; unclear D gene. V was cut by 4 bases and J by 2 bases, with 15 bases left in between. This CDR3 contains 16 residues. Germline CDR1 reads PRHDT; CDR2 reads FYEKMQ (reference sequence).

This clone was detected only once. The CDR3 nucleotides read TGCGCCAGCAGCGTGGATGGGGTTACCGGGGAGCTGTTTTTT. This sequence encodes CASSVDGVTGELFF. The chain carries TRBV5-1 and TRBJ2-2; the D is unclear. This CDR3 has 14 amino acids. Germline assignment: CDR1 SGHRS and CDR2 YFSETQ. The ends were cut back, 4 bases at V and 5 bases at J, with 12 bases in the middle.

CDR3 sequence (DNA): TGTGCCAGCAGTTTAGACGGCGGCTATTATGGCTACACCTTC. Translating it yields CASSLDGGYYGYTF. The rearrangement joins TRBV27 to TRBJ1-2; D uncertain. The CDR3 totals 14 residues. V lost 2 bases and J lost 5, with 12 bases in between. CDR1 is MNHEY and CDR2 is SMNVEV in the germline V gene (reference sequence).

The CDR3 reads CASSIQGESEAFF. CDR3 nucleotide sequence: TGTGCCAGTAGTATTCAGGGGGAGTCTGAAGCTTTCTTT. The chain is built from TRBV19 and TRBJ1-1; 7 bases line up with TRBD1. The CDR3 consists of 13 residues. Trimming cost V 3 bases and J 6 bases; bases outside gene matches: 4. CDR1 LNHDA and CDR2 SQIVND come from the germline V gene (reference sequence).

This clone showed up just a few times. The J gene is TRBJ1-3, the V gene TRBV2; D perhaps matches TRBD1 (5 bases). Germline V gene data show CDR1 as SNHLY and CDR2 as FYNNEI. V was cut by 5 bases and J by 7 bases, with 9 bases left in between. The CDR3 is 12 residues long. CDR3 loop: CASSRPGNTIYF. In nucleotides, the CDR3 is TGTGCCAGCAGTAGACCAGGGAACACCATATATTTT.

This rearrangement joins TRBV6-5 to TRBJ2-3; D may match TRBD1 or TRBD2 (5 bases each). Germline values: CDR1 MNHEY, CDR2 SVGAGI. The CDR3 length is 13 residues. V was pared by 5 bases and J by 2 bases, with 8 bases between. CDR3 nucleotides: TGTGCCAGCAGTCGGGACCTCACAGATACGCAGTATTTT. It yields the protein CASSRDLTDTQYF.

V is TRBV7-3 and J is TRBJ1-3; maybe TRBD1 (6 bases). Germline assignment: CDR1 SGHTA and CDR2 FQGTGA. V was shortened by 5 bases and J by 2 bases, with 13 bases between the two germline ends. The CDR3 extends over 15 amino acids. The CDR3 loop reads CASSPQSGAGNTIYF. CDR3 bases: TGTGCCAGCAGCCCCCAGTCAGGGGCTGGAAACACCATATATTTT.

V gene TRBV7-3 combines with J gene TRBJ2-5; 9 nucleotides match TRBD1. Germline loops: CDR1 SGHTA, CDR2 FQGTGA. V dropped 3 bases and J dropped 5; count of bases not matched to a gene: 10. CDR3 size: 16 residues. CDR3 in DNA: TGTGCCAGCAGCTTGATGGGACAGGGAGGAGTCGAGACCCAGTACTTC. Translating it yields CASSLMGQGGVETQYF. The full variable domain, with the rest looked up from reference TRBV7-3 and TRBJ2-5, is GAGVSQTPSNKVTEKGKYVELRCDPISGHTALYWYRQSLGQGPEFLIYFQGTGAADDSGLPNDRFFAVRPEGSVSTLKIQRTERGDSAVYLCASSLMGQGGVETQYFGPGTRLLVL.

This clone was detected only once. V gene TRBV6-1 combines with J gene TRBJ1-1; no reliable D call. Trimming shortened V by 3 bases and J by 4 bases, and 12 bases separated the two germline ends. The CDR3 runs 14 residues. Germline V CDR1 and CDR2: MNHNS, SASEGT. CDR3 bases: TGTGCCAGCAGTGAGGGAGGGCGCGGCACTGAAGCTTTCTTT. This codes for CASSEGGRGTEAFF.

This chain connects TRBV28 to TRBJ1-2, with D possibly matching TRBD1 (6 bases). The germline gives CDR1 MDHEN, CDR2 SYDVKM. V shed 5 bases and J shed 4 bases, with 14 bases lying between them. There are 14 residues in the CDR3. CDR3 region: CASSVHRAAYGYTF. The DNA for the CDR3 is TGTGCCAGCAGTGTACACAGGGCGGCCTATGGCTACACCTTC.

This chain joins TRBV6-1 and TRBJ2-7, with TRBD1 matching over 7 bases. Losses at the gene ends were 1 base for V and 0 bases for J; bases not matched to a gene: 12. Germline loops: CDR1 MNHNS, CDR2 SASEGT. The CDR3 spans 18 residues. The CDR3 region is CASSEGAAGGLSSYEQYF. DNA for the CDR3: TGTGCCAGCAGTGAAGGGGCGGCAGGGGGTCTTAGCTCCTACGAGCAGTACTTC.